Reported below is one TCR beta chain. Its cognate antigen is unknown. Other DNA sequences in the same sample also yield this CDR3. The source of the sample is a study of cytomegalovirus exposure and HLA in healthy donors. Study conclusions and caveats: Donor immune exposure was known only as CMV serostatus. Most TCR sequences showed up rarely, but some public TCRs showed up in many donors. Confirmation was obtained in vitro that a few CMV-associated chains are specific for CMV antigens. TCR beta sequences reportedly predicted the HLA-A and HLA-B alleles of most subjects accurately.

The study ran its PCR with 60 Vbeta and 13 Jbeta primers. Sequencing used immunoSEQ multiplex PCR; TCRdb keeps in-frame clones, though not all of them. The repertoire holds around 76,000 clones, less than 85% seen once, with more than 9.5% in the top ten. This TCR was sampled from a woman aged 50 to 60 in good health and CMV-seropositive. The sample consisted of PBMCs.

Here the CDR3 reads CASSRTATNEKLFF. The CDR3 nucleotides read TGTGCCAGCAGCCGGACAGCAACTAATGAAAAACTGTTTTTT. The rearrangement uses TRBV28 and TRBJ1-4; a weak D match, TRBD1 (6 bases). Trimming pared 6 bases from V and 0 bases from J, leaving 8 bases between. The CDR3 covers 14 residues. From germline, CDR1 is MDHEN and CDR2 SYDVKM.